The sequence of this T cell receptor beta chain was determined in a study of blood T cell repertoires in COVID-19. Whole-study context: Whether acute or convalescent, the COVID-19 samples came from the United States, Italy and Spain. T cells, B-cell-depleted T cells, or PBMCs supplied cDNA or gDNA.

The method was immunoSEQ multiplex PCR; TCRdb's version includes in-frame clones alone and lacks a portion of them. The sample yields approximately 300,000 clones, about nine tenths seen once. The study recruited people aged about 18 to 89 years across approximately 23 US areas. Looked up from germline, CDR1 is SGHTA and CDR2 is FQGNSA. This CDR3 contains 16 residues. V lost 5 bases and J 3 bases, leaving 18 bases between the germline ends. This clone was found once. Sequenced: PBMCs or T cells enriched from blood (not recorded which). The chain has TRBV7-2 and TRBJ2-3; D is ambiguous. The sequence was obtained from a man aged 55 to 69 who had recovered from COVID-19. This CDR3 is CASSLSPTGITDTQYF. CDR3 in DNA: TGTGCCAGCAGCCTCTCCCCTACGGGTATAACAGATACGCAGTATTTT.